The clone carrying this T cell receptor beta chain was found once. Profiled with immunoSEQ multiplex PCR; TCRdb holds only in-frame clones, not every one. The sample has under 1 million clones; 85% to 95% are singletons. This sample stems from a study of shared clonotypes between healthy human individuals. The naive CD8 population came from CD45RO-negative cells selected for CCR7, without terminally differentiated effector memory CD45RA+ cells. The TCR comes from a man aged 25-45 years in good health. Sequences were obtained from naive CD8+ T cells sorted from blood.

Here the CDR3 reads CASSSSFGRGYEQYF. For the CDR3, the DNA is TGTGCCAGCAGTTCCAGTTTCGGCCGGGGCTACGAGCAGTACTTC. V gene TRBV27 combines with J gene TRBJ2-5; D perhaps matches TRBD2 (5 bases). The DNA end is a closer match to TRBJ2-7, so the J assignment may be wrong. This CDR3 spans 15 amino acids. Germline V gene sequence: CDR1 MNHEY, CDR2 SMNVEV (reference sequence).